The next 27 T cell receptor beta chains were all read from a single sample in a study of OX40 agonist ivuxolimab in advanced cancers. TCRdb's copy holds only in-frame clones and misses some; the assay was immunoSEQ multiplex PCR. This sample has 20,000 to 25,000 clones, with approximately 80% found just once. Source: CD4+ or CD8+ T cells sorted from blood, taken in a trial of the OX40 agonist ivuxolimab. Receptors originate from an adult with an advanced solid tumor such as melanoma, head and neck, liver or kidney cancer.

The chain links TRBV7-2 to TRBJ2-1; no clear D gene. Germline-derived CDR1 and CDR2 are SGHTA and FQGNSA. This CDR3 is 13 amino acids long. V was trimmed by 3 bases and J by 8 bases, leaving 11 bases between them. The CDR3 sequence is CASSLSSLDEQFF. The DNA for the CDR3 is TGTGCCAGCAGCTTGAGCAGCTTGGATGAGCAGTTCTTC. The whole variable domain, remainder taken from reference TRBV7-2 and TRBJ2-1, is GAGVSQSPSNKVTEKGKDVELRCDPISGHTALYWYRQSLGQGLEFLIYFQGNSAPDKSGLPSDRFSAERTGGSVSTLTIQRTQQEDSAVYLCASSLSSLDEQFFGPGTRLTVL.

CDR3 loop: CASSLGGQGAYGYTF. As DNA, the CDR3 is TGTGCCAGCAGCTTGGGGGGACAGGGGGCGTATGGCTACACCTTC. The chain joins TRBV5-6 to TRBJ1-2, with TRBD1 matching over 12 bases. Losses at the gene ends were 0 bases for V and 5 bases for J; bases not matched to a gene: 2. CDR1 is SGHDT and CDR2 is YYEEEE in the germline V gene. The CDR3 is 15 amino acids.

The chain recombines TRBV5-5 with TRBJ2-1, with a tentative D call TRBD1 (6 bases). CDR3 length: 18 amino acids. The V gene's germline CDR1 is SGHKS and CDR2 YYEKEE (reference sequence). Trimming took 4 bases from V and 7 from J, leaving 27 bases between them. DNA of the CDR3: TGTGCCAGCAGCCCCCAATTAAGTCAGGGGTGGGATGGGAATGAGCAGTTCTTC. Protein: CASSPQLSQGWDGNEQFF. Full variable domain (outside the CDR3, taken from reference TRBV5-5 and TRBJ2-1): DAGVTQSPTHLIKTRGQQVTLRCSPISGHKSVSWYQQVLGQGPQFIFQYYEKEERGRGNFPDRFSARQFPNYSSELNVNALLLGDSALYLCASSPQLSQGWDGNEQFFGPGTRLTVL.

This clone has a handful of counts. This chain links TRBV30 with TRBJ2-7; D perhaps matches TRBD1 (6 bases). The germline V and J ends were trimmed by 1 base and 3 bases, with 10 bases remaining between them. CDR3 size: 13 residues. In germline, CDR1 is GTSNPN, CDR2 SVGIG (reference sequence). CDR3 loop: CAWSGGLNYEQYF. The CDR3 DNA is TGTGCCTGGAGTGGGGGGCTGAACTACGAGCAGTACTTC.

This rearrangement joins TRBV9 to TRBJ2-7, with D perhaps TRBD2 (6 bases). There are 14 residues in the CDR3. Trimming took 10 bases from V and 2 from J, leaving 19 bases between them. Germline assignment: CDR1 SGDLS and CDR2 YYNGEE. Here the CDR3 reads CASSPGVTTYEQYF. In DNA form, the CDR3 reads TGTGCCTCCTCGCCGGGGGTCACAACCTACGAGCAGTACTTC.

The CDR3 region has the DNA TGTGCCAGCAGCTCCCCTAACCCCGGGACAGGGGATGGGACTGAAGCTTTCTTT. Residues: CASSSPNPGTGDGTEAFF. The rearrangement joins TRBV7-6 to TRBJ1-1, with 10 bases aligning to TRBD1. Losses at the gene ends were 4 bases for V and 5 bases for J; bases not matched to a gene: 16. Germline-derived CDR1 and CDR2 are SGHVS and FNYEAQ. The CDR3 consists of 18 residues.

The V gene is TRBV14, the J gene TRBJ1-2; TRBD1 might be the D (6 bases). The CDR3 spans 14 residues. With 3 bases removed from V and 5 bases from J, the gap between germline ends came to 13 bases. CDR1 is SGHDN, CDR2 FVKESK, per germline. CDR3 sequence: CASSHKAGDYGYTF. The CDR3 region has the DNA TGTGCCAGCAGCCATAAAGCAGGGGATTATGGCTACACCTTC.

The V gene is TRBV29-1, the J gene TRBJ1-1; D not certain. The V end lost 4 bases, the J end lost 1 base, and 10 bases lay between the germline ends. The CDR3 consists of 13 residues. Germline-derived CDR1 and CDR2 are SQVTM and ANQGSEA. As DNA, the CDR3 is TGCAGCGTTGTAGGGTTGGGGAACACTGAAGCTTTCTTT. Protein sequence: CSVVGLGNTEAFF.

The genes are TRBV5-4 and TRBJ1-6, with D perhaps TRBD1 (5 bases). This CDR3 region has 15 residues. The V end was cut by 4 bases, the J end by 7 bases, with 15 bases between. Per the germline V gene, CDR1 is SGHNT and CDR2 is YYREEE (reference sequence). The CDR3 protein is CASSARGWGNSPLHF. In DNA, the CDR3 is TGTGCCAGCAGCGCGAGAGGATGGGGCAATTCACCCCTCCACTTT.

This clone was detected once. CDR3 in DNA: TGCAGCGTTGGGGGGGGGCCGTTTACTGAAGCTTTCTTT. Amino acid sequence: CSVGGGPFTEAFF. The V call is TRBV29-1, the J call TRBJ1-1; TRBD1 is a possible D gene (6 bases). Between the trimmed V and J ends, which lost 4 bases and 5 bases, there was a span of 14 bases. From germline, CDR1 is SQVTM and CDR2 ANQGSEA. The CDR3 has 13 amino acids.

The J gene is TRBJ2-5, the V gene TRBV25-1, with TRBD2 matching 8 bases. V shed 4 bases, J shed 4 bases, and the junction held 8 bases outside the gene matches. Germline values: CDR1 MGHDK, CDR2 SYGVNS. The CDR3 is 15 amino acids. CDR3 DNA sequence: TGTGCCAGCAGTGCGCCGGGAGGGGCGGGAGAGACCCAGTACTTC. Its translation: CASSAPGGAGETQYF.

The chain couples TRBV28 to TRBJ2-1; D not resolved. The V and J ends lost 4 bases and 2 bases respectively, with 0 bases between them. Per germline, CDR1 MDHEN and CDR2 SYDVKM. CDR3 length equals 11 residues. The CDR3 coding sequence is TGTGCCAGCAGTTCCTACAATGAGCAGTTCTTC. Protein product: CASSSYNEQFF.

The V gene is TRBV18, the J gene TRBJ1-6, with D tentatively TRBD1 (5 bases). The germline CDR1 and CDR2 sequences are KGHSH and LQKENI. This CDR3 spans 14 amino acids. Trimming left V 3 bases short and J 8 bases short, with 11 bases between. CDR3 sequence: CASSPRRDDSPLHF. CDR3 bases: TGTGCCAGCTCACCGAGAAGGGACGATTCACCCCTCCACTTT.

The CDR3 protein is CASSWDGYYGYTF. CDR3 nucleotide sequence: TGTGCCAGCAGCTGGGACGGATACTATGGCTACACCTTC. V gene TRBV28 combines with J gene TRBJ1-2; tentative D call: TRBD1 (5 bases). The ends were cut back, 6 bases at V and 3 bases at J, with 11 bases in the middle. Germline CDR1 MDHEN, CDR2 SYDVKM. The CDR3 length is 13 residues.

This clone turned up a few times. The V and J genes are TRBV19 and TRBJ2-5, with a weak D call TRBD1 (7 bases). Germline V gives CDR1 LNHDA, CDR2 SQIVND (reference sequence). The CDR3 spans 17 residues. The V end lost 4 bases, the J end lost 2 bases, and 20 bases lay between the germline ends. The CDR3 spells CASSRQNQGGHQETQYF. CDR3 bases: TGTGCCAGTAGTAGGCAGAATCAGGGGGGACATCAAGAGACCCAGTACTTC.

Only one count was recorded for this clone. The V call is TRBV5-1, the J call TRBJ2-3; D not certain. V was shortened by 2 bases and J by 4 bases, with 14 bases between the two germline ends. The germline V gene has CDR1 SGHRS and CDR2 YFSETQ. This CDR3 contains 15 residues. In DNA form, the CDR3 reads TGCGCCAGCAGCTTTAGTCGGGTGGGCTCAGATACGCAGTATTTT. Translation: CASSFSRVGSDTQYF.

This clone is a singleton in its sample. The chain carries TRBV19 and TRBJ2-7, with D perhaps assigned TRBD1 or TRBD2 (6 bases each). Trimming took 5 bases from V and 1 from J, leaving 12 bases between them. The germline V gene has CDR1 LNHDA and CDR2 SQIVND (reference sequence). This CDR3 has 14 amino acids. The CDR3 coding sequence is TGTGCCAGTAGTCCCCGGAGGGGGTCCTACGAGCAGTACTTC. Protein sequence: CASSPRRGSYEQYF.

The rearrangement joins TRBV29-1 to TRBJ2-1, with a possible D match to TRBD1 (6 bases). The CDR3 extends over 15 amino acids. In germline, CDR1 is SQVTM, CDR2 ANQGSEA. Trimming took 1 base from V and 6 from J, leaving 16 bases between them. In nucleotides, the CDR3 is TGCAGCGTTGAAGGACGGGCAGGGGAAGTCAATGAGCAGTTCTTC. Translated, it gives CSVEGRAGEVNEQFF.

There are a few counts of this clone. The rearrangement joins TRBV7-3 to TRBJ1-2; D gene ambiguous. The CDR3 extends over 13 amino acids. Trimming left V 5 bases short and J 4 bases short, with 11 bases between. Germline values: CDR1 SGHTA, CDR2 FQGTGA. DNA for the CDR3: TGTGCCAGCAGCCCGGACGGCTCCTATGGCTACACCTTC. It yields the protein CASSPDGSYGYTF.

The chain couples TRBV4-1 to TRBJ2-5; D unresolved. The CDR3 covers 12 residues. Germline CDR1 is MGHRA and CDR2 is YSYEKL. With 0 bases removed from V and 7 bases from J, the gap between germline ends came to 6 bases. CDR3 nucleotides: TGCGCCAGCAGCCAAGAGCTAGGGACCCAGTACTTC. Amino acid sequence: CASSQELGTQYF.

The chain couples TRBV2 to TRBJ2-5; D is perhaps TRBD1 (5 bases). The CDR3 spans 15 residues. The germline gives CDR1 SNHLY, CDR2 FYNNEI. V dropped 3 bases and J dropped 3 bases, with 14 bases sitting between them. The CDR3 protein is CASSESQGRKETQYF. The CDR3 bases are TGTGCCAGCAGTGAGAGCCAGGGTCGTAAAGAGACCCAGTACTTC.

The chain links TRBV5-5 to TRBJ1-1; D is ambiguous. V lost 1 base, J lost 0 bases, and 13 bases lay in between. CDR1 is SGHKS and CDR2 is YYEKEE in the germline V gene (reference sequence). The CDR3 loop spans 16 amino acids. This CDR3 is CASSLSLGNLNTEAFF. CDR3 nucleotide sequence: TGTGCCAGCAGCTTGAGTTTGGGGAACTTGAACACTGAAGCTTTCTTT.

The chain couples TRBV4-1 to TRBJ2-6; 10 bases are a match to TRBD2. The trim removed 4 bases at V and 1 base at J, leaving 7 bases unmatched. The CDR3 consists of 18 residues. Germline V CDR1 and CDR2: MGHRA, YSYEKL. CDR3 coding DNA: TGCGCCAGCAGCCGGGACCCAGCGGGAGGGTCTGGGGCCAACGTCCTGACTTTC. Translating gives CASSRDPAGGSGANVLTF.

The chain carries TRBV5-1 and TRBJ2-7; 8 nucleotides align to TRBD1. The CDR3 is 14 amino acids. Germline V gene data show CDR1 as SGHRS and CDR2 as YFSETQ. The ends lost 6 bases at V and 5 bases at J; junction bases unmatched: 10. The CDR3 coding sequence is TGCGCCAGCAAATCTACAGGGGGATTTAACGAGCAGTACTTC. Translated, it gives CASKSTGGFNEQYF.

The chain has TRBV6-1 and TRBJ2-2; a possible D gene is TRBD2 (6 bases). Per the germline V gene, CDR1 is MNHNS and CDR2 is SASEGT. The CDR3 is made up of 13 amino acids. The V gene lost 7 bases and the J gene lost 7 bases, with 13 bases spanning the gap. The CDR3 loop reads CASTLGGVGELFF. The CDR3 DNA sequence: TGTGCCAGCACCCTCGGGGGTGTCGGGGAGCTGTTTTTT.

V gene TRBV28 combines with J gene TRBJ1-3, with a tentative D call TRBD1 (6 bases). Trimming shortened V by 2 bases and J by 3 bases, and 14 bases separated the two germline ends. CDR1 is MDHEN, CDR2 SYDVKM, per germline. This CDR3 is 16 amino acids long. CDR3 bases: TGTGCCAGCAGTTTAGGGGCAGGGGTAATTGGAAACACCATATATTTT. Protein product: CASSLGAGVIGNTIYF.

This chain links TRBV6-4 with TRBJ2-1; 11 nucleotides agree with TRBD1. The CDR3 is made up of 16 amino acids. Germline V gene data show CDR1 as MRHNA and CDR2 as SNTAGT. The ends lost 6 bases at V and 0 bases at J; junction bases unmatched: 4. The CDR3 spells CASREGQGVSYNEQFF. DNA of the CDR3: TGTGCCAGCAGGGAGGGACAGGGGGTCTCCTACAATGAGCAGTTCTTC.